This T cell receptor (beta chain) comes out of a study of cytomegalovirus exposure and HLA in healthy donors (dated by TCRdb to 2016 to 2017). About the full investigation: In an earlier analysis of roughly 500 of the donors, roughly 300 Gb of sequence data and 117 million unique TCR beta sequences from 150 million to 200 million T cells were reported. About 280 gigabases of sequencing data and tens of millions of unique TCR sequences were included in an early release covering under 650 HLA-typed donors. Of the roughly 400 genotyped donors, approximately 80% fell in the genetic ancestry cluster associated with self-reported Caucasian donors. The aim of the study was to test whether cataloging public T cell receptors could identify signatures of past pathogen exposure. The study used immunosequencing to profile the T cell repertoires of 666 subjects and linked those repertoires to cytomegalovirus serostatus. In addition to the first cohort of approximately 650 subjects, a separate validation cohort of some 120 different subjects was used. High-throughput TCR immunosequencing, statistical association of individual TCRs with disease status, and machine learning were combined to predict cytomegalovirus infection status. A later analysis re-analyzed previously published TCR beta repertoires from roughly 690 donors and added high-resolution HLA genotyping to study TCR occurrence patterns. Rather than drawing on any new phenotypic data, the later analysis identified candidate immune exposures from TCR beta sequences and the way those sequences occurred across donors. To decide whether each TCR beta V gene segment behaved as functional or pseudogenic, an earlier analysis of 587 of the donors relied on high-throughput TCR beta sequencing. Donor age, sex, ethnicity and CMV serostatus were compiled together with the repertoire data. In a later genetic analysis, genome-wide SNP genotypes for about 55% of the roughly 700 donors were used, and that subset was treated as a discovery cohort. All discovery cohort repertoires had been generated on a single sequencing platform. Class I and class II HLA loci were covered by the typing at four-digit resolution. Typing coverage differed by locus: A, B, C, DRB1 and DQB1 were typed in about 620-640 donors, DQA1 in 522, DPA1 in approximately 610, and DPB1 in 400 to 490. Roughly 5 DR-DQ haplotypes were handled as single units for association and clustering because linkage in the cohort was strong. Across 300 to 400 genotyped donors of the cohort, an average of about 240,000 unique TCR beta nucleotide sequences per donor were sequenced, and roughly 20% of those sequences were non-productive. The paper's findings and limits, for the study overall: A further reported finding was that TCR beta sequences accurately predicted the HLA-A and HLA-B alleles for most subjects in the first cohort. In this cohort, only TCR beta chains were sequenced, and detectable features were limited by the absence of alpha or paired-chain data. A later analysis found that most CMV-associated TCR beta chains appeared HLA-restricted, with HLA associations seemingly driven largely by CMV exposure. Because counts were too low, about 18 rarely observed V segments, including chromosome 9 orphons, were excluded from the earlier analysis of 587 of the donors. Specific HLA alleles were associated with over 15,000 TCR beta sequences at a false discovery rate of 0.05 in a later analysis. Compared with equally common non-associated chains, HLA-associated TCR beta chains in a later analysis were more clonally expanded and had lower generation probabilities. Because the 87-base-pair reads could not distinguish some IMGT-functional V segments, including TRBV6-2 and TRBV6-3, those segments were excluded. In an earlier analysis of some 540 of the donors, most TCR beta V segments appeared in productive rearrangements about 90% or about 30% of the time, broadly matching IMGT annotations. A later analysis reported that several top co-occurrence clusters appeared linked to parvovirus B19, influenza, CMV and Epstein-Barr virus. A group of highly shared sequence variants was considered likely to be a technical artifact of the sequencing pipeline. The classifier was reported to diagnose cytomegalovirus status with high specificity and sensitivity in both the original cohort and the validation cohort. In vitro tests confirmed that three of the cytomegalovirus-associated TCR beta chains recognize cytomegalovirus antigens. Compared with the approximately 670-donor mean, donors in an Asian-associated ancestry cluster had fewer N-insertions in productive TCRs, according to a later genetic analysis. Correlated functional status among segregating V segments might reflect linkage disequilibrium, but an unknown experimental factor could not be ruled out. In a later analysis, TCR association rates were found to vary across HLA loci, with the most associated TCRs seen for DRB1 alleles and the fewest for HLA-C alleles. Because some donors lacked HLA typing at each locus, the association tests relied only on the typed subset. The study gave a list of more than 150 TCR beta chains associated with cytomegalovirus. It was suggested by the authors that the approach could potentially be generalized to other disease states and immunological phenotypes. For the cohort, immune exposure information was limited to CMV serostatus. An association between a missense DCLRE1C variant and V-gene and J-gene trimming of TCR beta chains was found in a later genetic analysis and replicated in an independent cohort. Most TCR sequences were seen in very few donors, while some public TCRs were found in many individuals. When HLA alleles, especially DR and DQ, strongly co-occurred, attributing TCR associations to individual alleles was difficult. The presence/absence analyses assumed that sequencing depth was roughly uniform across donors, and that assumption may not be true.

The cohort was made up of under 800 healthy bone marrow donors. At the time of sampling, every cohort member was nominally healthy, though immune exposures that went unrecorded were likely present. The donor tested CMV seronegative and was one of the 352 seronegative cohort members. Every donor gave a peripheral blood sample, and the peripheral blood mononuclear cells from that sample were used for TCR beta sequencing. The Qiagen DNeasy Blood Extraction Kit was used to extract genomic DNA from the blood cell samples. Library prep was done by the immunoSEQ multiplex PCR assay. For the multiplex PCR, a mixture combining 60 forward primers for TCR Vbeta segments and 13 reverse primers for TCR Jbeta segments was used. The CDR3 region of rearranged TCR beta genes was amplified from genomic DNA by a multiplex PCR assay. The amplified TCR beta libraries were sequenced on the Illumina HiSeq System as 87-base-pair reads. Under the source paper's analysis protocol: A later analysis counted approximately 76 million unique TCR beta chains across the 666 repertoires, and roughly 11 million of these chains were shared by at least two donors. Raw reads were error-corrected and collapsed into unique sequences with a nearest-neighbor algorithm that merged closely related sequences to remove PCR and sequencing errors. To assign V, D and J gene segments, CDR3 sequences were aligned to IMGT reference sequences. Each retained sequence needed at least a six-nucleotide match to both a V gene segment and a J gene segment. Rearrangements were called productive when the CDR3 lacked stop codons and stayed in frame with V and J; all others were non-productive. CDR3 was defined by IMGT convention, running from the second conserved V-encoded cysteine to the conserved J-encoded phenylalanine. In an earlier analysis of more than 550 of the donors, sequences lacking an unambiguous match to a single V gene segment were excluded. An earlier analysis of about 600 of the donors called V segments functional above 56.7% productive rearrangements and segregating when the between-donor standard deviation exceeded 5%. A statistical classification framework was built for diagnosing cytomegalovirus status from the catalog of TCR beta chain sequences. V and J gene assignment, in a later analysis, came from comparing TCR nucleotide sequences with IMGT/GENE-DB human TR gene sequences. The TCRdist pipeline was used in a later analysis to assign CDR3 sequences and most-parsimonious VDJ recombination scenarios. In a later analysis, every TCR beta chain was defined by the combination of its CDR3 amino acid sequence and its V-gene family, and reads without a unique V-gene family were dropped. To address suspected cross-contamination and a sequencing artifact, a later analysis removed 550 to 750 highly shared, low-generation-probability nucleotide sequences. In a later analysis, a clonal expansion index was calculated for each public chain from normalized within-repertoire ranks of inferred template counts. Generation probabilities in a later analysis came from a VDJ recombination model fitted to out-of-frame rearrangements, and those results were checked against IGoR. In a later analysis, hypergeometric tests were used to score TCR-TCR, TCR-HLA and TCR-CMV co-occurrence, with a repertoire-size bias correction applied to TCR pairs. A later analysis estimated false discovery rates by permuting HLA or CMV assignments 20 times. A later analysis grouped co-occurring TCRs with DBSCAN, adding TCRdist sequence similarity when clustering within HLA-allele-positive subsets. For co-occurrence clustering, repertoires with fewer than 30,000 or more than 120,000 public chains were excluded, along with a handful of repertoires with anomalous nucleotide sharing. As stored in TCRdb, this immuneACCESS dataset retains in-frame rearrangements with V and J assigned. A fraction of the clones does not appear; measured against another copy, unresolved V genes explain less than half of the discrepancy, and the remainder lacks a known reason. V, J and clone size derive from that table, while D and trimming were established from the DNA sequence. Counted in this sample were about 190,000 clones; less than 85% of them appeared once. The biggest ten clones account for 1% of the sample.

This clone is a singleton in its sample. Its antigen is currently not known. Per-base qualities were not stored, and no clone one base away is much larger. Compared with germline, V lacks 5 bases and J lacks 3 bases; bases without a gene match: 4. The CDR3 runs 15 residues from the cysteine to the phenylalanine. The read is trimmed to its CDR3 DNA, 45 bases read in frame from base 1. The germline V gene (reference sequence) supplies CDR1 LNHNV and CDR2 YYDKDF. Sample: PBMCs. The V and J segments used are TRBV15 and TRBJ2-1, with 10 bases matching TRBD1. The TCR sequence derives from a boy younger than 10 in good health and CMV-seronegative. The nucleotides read TGTGCCACCAGCGCCCGGGACAGGGGCTACAATGAGCAGTTCTTC. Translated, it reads CATSARDRGYNEQFF.